These T cell receptor beta chains were read from a single sample in a study of blood T cells in healthy people across ages. TCRdb independently ran MiXCR on the 5' RACE reads; one entry per CDR3 protein. Of approximately 690,000 distinct CDR3 sequences in the sample, roughly 50% were seen once. What was sequenced was blood. The receptors stem from a man aged 55-75 years in good health. The CDR3 runs from the conserved cysteine through the conserved F or W. The D gene is left open where the match is weak. Only some rows state a clone size, as once, few, many or a class for expanded clones.

abundance	v_gene	j_gene	d_gene	CDR3nt	CDR3aa
many	TRBV6-5	TRBJ2-7	NA	TGTGCCAGCAGTTACTATGTCAGGGCAGCCTACGAGCAGTACTTC	CASSYYVRAAYEQYF
NA	TRBV20-1	TRBJ2-3	TRBD2	TGCAGTGCTAGATTCCCGGGGCTAGCGGGGGCCGCAGATACGCAGTATTTT	CSARFPGLAGAADTQYF
NA	TRBV5-1	TRBJ2-3	NA	TGCGCCAGCAGCTTCCTGGGGCCCGGCACAGATACGCAGTATTTT	CASSFLGPGTDTQYF
NA	TRBV18	TRBJ2-4	NA	TGTGCCAGCTCACCACCAGCAAACCCCTACGAGCAGTCCTTC	CASSPPANPYEQSF
once	TRBV25-1	TRBJ2-3	NA	TGTGCCAGCAGTGATCATCAAGACGGAGCCACAGATACGCAGTATTTT	CASSDHQDGATDTQYF
NA	TRBV4-1	TRBJ2-1	TRBD2	TGCGCCAGCAGCCAAGATATGGGACTAGTGGTAAATGAGCAGTTCTTC	CASSQDMGLVVNEQFF
NA	TRBV27	TRBJ2-5	TRBD2	TGTGCCAGCAGTCCGCGGGCGGGGGGTAAAGAGACCCAGTACTTC	CASSPRAGGKETQYF
NA	TRBV7-9	TRBJ2-5	TRBD2	TGTGCCAGCAGCCAACCGGGACTACAAGAGACCCAGTACTTC	CASSQPGLQETQYF
NA	TRBV20-1	TRBJ2-3	TRBD2	TGCAGTGCTGAGCGGGGCGGTTTCACAGATACGCAGTATTTT	CSAERGGFTDTQYF
NA	TRBV20-1	TRBJ2-1	TRBD2	TGCAGTGGGCAAGCGGGGGGGCTCGATGAGCAGTTCTTC	CSGQAGGLDEQFF
NA	TRBV7-9	TRBJ1-2	NA	TGTGCCAGCAGCTTCGGAACACATGGCTACACCTTC	CASSFGTHGYTF
NA	TRBV20-1	TRBJ2-3	NA	TGCAGTGCTCAAGCCGGGGCTAAAAGAAATACGCAGTATTTT	CSAQAGAKRNTQYF
few	TRBV7-2	TRBJ2-5	NA	TGTGCCAGCGGGAACACATTGGAGACCCAGTACTTC	CASGNTLETQYF
NA	TRBV5-1	TRBJ2-3	TRBD2	TGCGCCAGCAGCTCGCTACTAGCGAAGGCTACAGATACGCAGTATTTT	CASSSLLAKATDTQYF
NA	TRBV6-5	TRBJ2-5	NA	TGTGCCAACCGCGGGGAGACCCAGTACTTC	CANRGETQYF
few	TRBV10-3	TRBJ2-7	NA	TGTGCCATCAGTGCTCACGAATGGGGCGAGCAGTACTTC	CAISAHEWGEQYF
few	TRBV21-1	TRBJ1-1	NA	TGTGCCAGCAGCAAAGAGGACAGGGTCCACACTGAAGCTTTCTTT	CASSKEDRVHTEAFF
few	TRBV12-5	TRBJ2-5	NA	TGTGCTAGTGGTACAAATACTGGAAGGGAGACCCAGTACTTC	CASGTNTGRETQYF
few	TRBV15	TRBJ2-7	NA	TGTGCCACCAGCAGAGGGGGGCTTGCAGGACAAGCGTACGAGCAGTACTTC	CATSRGGLAGQAYEQYF
NA	TRBV29-1	TRBJ1-2	NA	TGCAGCGTCAATGGCTACACCTTC	CSVNGYTF
NA	TRBV2	TRBJ1-1	NA	TGTGCCAGCAGTGAAGGGACAAGGCGCACTGAAGCTTTCTTT	CASSEGTRRTEAFF
NA	TRBV29-1	TRBJ2-5	TRBD1	TGCAGCGTTGAGGACAGGGGGTATGAGACCCAGTACTTC	CSVEDRGYETQYF
NA	TRBV5-5	TRBJ2-5	NA	TGTGCCAGCAGCTTGGTGTTTTCAGGGGCCGAGACCCAGTACTTC	CASSLVFSGAETQYF
NA	TRBV7-2	TRBJ1-2	TRBD1	TGTGCCAGCAGCCTGGACAGGAGCTACACCTTC	CASSLDRSYTF
few	TRBV20-1	TRBJ2-4	TRBD1	TGCAGTGCTAGGAGACAGGGGGCTAGTGAGCAGTACTTC	CSARRQGASEQYF
NA	TRBV6-2/TRBV6-3	TRBJ2-6	NA	TGTGCCAGCAGCCAGGACTATCCAGGGACCAACGTCCTGACTTTC	CASSQDYPGTNVLTF
few	TRBV5-1	TRBJ1-4	TRBD1	TGCGCCAGCAGCAGGACAGGGGACCTTAATGAAAAACTGTTTTTT	CASSRTGDLNEKLFF
many	TRBV2	TRBJ1-4	TRBD1	TGTGCCAGCAGTTTAAGGGGGCGTGATGAAAAACTGTTTTTT	CASSLRGRDEKLFF
NA	TRBV3-1	TRBJ2-1	TRBD1	TGTGCCAGCAGCCACCACAGGACAGGGGGCGCGAATGAGCAGTTCTTC	CASSHHRTGGANEQFF
NA	TRBV5-1	TRBJ1-2	NA	TGCGCCAGCAGAGCCGCCCTGGGAGAAGCTAACTATGGCTACACCTTC	CASRAALGEANYGYTF
NA	TRBV5-1	TRBJ2-1	TRBD1	TGCGCCAGCAGCTTTCCCCCGGACAGGGACCAGTTCTTC	CASSFPPDRDQFF
NA	TRBV15	TRBJ2-7	NA	TGTGCCACCGGAGAAGCTCGGGAGATCCAGTACTTC	CATGEAREIQYF
NA	TRBV4-1	TRBJ1-2	NA	TGCGCCAGCAGCCAAGGGGCAGGGGATTATGGCTACACCTTC	CASSQGAGDYGYTF